This T cell receptor beta chain emerged from a study of shared clonotypes between healthy human individuals. Only in-frame clones appear in the TCRdb table, and some are missing; sequencing was by immunoSEQ multiplex PCR. The table has some 1,400,000 clones, more than 95% seen once. The junction had 12 bases not matched to a gene; V was cut back by 4 bases and J by 15 bases. Germline V CDR1 and CDR2: LNHNV, YYDKDF (reference sequence). There are 13 residues in the CDR3. The material sequenced was naive CD4+ T cells sorted from blood. Subset denoted: CD45RA+ positively selected. The TCR sequence derives from a man aged 25 to 45 in good health. The rearrangement uses TRBV15 and TRBJ2-1; 7 nucleotides agree with TRBD2. The CDR3 loop is CATSTNLADPMFF. The CDR3 DNA sequence: TGTGCCACCAGCACGAACCTAGCGGACCCAATGTTCTTC.